This T cell receptor beta chain originates from a study of post-analysis software for immune sequencing data. Across the study: Relapsing-remitting, secondary progressive and progressive-relapsing forms of multiple sclerosis all featured among disease courses. Regarding the study as a whole: Compared with controls, patients showed significantly lower normalized Chao1 diversity. Under F measure analysis, samples from one preparation batch co-clustered strongly.

TCR beta libraries were prepared from cDNA with unique molecular identifiers. TCRdb re-analysed the PCR reads in MiXCR, keeping a single row per CDR3 protein. The sample records 550,000 to 700,000 distinct CDR3 sequences, about 44% being singletons. To note about this clonotype: Its antigen is as yet unknown.

The TCR originated in a girl aged 10 to 17 with multiple sclerosis. Sample: blood.

CDR3 region: CSVGGQLSYEQYF. The CDR3 coding sequence is TGCAGCGTTGGGGGACAGCTATCCTACGAGCAGTACTTC. The rearrangement links TRBV29-1 to TRBJ2-4; 7 bases are a match to TRBD1. The J call is uncertain, as TRBJ2-7 better fits the DNA end. Germline CDR1 is SQVTM and CDR2 is ANQGSEA. The CDR3 is 13 residues long.